This record covers a single TCR beta chain. Its antigen has not been determined. Base-call qualities are not available, and no considerably larger clone is one nucleotide away. TCRbeta CDR3 regions were amplified from genomic DNA using the immunoSEQ Assay, a bias-controlled multiplex PCR. Turning to the authors' computational methods: The number of nucleated cells in each sample was estimated by amplification of reference gene primers within the assay. To quantify the absolute abundance of each unique TCRbeta CDR3 rearrangement, sequence reads were collapsed and filtered. For each sample, productive Simpson clonality was calculated as the square root of Simpson's diversity index across productive rearrangements. In its TCRdb copy, this immuneACCESS table keeps in-frame sequences only and misses some clones. Where compared with another copy, unresolved V genes explain less than half of these, and the others have no known cause. V and J calls and clone size follow that table, whereas D and trimming were derived from the DNA. Present in this sample are hundreds of thousands of clones, 80% to 90% of which were seen just once. The top ten hold 1% of the sample.

At the junction V is shortened by 1 base and J by 4 bases, with 8 bases in between. The germline V gene yields SGHDN for CDR1 and FVKESK for CDR2. Measured from the cysteine to the phenylalanine, the CDR3 is 14 residues long. Just the 42-base CDR3 DNA is kept, in frame starting at base 1. The sample belongs to a study of blood T cell repertoires in COVID-19 (TCRdb year 2020). Background for the entire study: Samples from collaborators originated in the United States, Italy and Spain and spanned both the acute and convalescent phases of COVID-19. The material from the prospective study consisted of cDNA or gDNA derived from T cells, B-cell-depleted T cells, or PBMCs. The dataset comprised deeply sampled blood TCRbeta repertoires from subjects exposed to, actively infected with, or recovered from COVID-19. The repertoires were released in a freely available public database intended as a resource for research on the immune response to SARS-CoV-2. Samples came from the ongoing ImmuneRACE study (first 160 participants) plus 1,254 subjects from 6 global collaborators. Sample metadata almost always included a de-identified subject ID, COVID-19 status, age in years and sex. Where available, HLA class I and class II types were obtained from metadata supplied by the sample provider rather than from assay-based typing. Broader findings and caveats from the paper: Clinical and demographic metadata were provided uncurated, with the amount varying by source and participant.

Participants in the prospective study were enrolled through a virtual design, were aged roughly 18 to 100 years, and lived in 20 to 30 United States geographic areas. To assign participants to cohorts, the prospective study relied on clinical history that participants themselves reported in a screening survey and a study questionnaire. Recovered participants in ImmuneRACE Cohort 3 were defined by two consecutive negative NP/OP PCR tests, clearance by a healthcare professional, or resolution of symptoms. In the prospective study, whole blood, serum and a nasopharyngeal or oropharyngeal swab were collected from each participant by mobile phlebotomists. Additional blood draws and questionnaires over a 2-month period could optionally be provided by prospective study participants. Before DNA extraction, blood samples from the prospective study were shipped at room temperature or frozen.

The rearranged segments are TRBV14 and TRBJ2-1; too little of a D gene remains to name it. The source is a man aged 18 to 35 who had recovered from COVID-19. What was sequenced was PBMCs or T cells enriched from blood (not recorded which). The DNA reads as follows: TGTGCCAGCAGCCAAGTTAAACTATACAATGAGCAGTTCTTC. Translated, this is CASSQVKLYNEQFF.